This T cell receptor beta chain comes out of a study of T-cell reconstitution after alpha-beta-depleted transplantation in children. A TCRbeta library incorporating unique molecular identifiers was prepared. TCRdb redid the calling of the PCR reads with MiXCR, one entry per CDR3 protein. The sample has 600,000 to 700,000 distinct CDR3 sequences, approximately 16% seen once. The CDR3 loop spans 17 amino acids. V was clipped by 3 bases and J by 2 bases, with 17 bases between them. This clonotype has more than one count but fewer than ten. This sequence originates from a human donor who donated a stem cell graft to a child with acute myeloid leukemia. This sequence joins TRBV12-3 or TRBV12-4 and TRBJ1-5; D not certain. The sample consisted of PBMCs from the stem cell graft donor, taken from the stem cell graft. The CDR3 spells CASSFHQTFQGNQPQHF. The DNA for the CDR3 is TGTGCCAGCAGTTTCCACCAAACCTTTCAAGGCAATCAGCCCCAGCATTTT.